This T cell receptor beta chain was retrieved from a study of cytomegalovirus exposure and HLA in healthy donors. Study-level background: In an early release, HLA-typed donors contributed approximately 80 million unique TCR sequences.

Study results and limitations: A missense variant in DCLRE1C was later tied to TCR beta V- and J-gene trimming. Later analysis identified several of the most significant clusters that appeared linked to common viral pathogens. Researchers counted around 180 TCR beta chains as cytomegalovirus-associated.

The CDR3 runs to 19 residues. Per germline, CDR1 SQVTM and CDR2 ANQGSEA. V shed 6 bases, J shed 0 bases, and the junction held 16 bases outside the gene matches. PCR amplification relied on 60 Vbeta primers (plus 13 Jbeta primers). TCRdb's table, derived via immunoSEQ multiplex PCR, lists solely in-frame clones and lacks some. The profile shows about 130,000 clones, over 70% of them singletons. Details on this clone: As yet, its antigen is unknown.

The sequencing input was PBMCs. This clonotype originated in a man aged 25-40 years in good health and CMV-seronegative. V is TRBV29-1 and J is TRBJ2-3; 12 bases line up with TRBD2. Here the CDR3 reads CSVSGQRTSGVPSTDTQYF. As DNA, the CDR3 is TGCAGCGTATCAGGACAGAGGACTAGCGGGGTCCCTAGCACAGATACGCAGTATTTT.